A single T cell receptor beta chain is shown here with its context. No antigen is known for it. The sample comes from a study of identical twins. Looked up from germline, CDR1 is GTSNPN and CDR2 is SVGIG (reference sequence). This CDR3 contains 14 residues. V was cut by 4 bases and J by 1 base, with 13 bases left in between. Study-level findings and limits: Cord blood beta clonotypes present at high abundance carried fewer insertions; no such pattern appeared in memory repertoires.

Carrying unique molecular identifiers, the cDNA also gained a universal primer site through template switching. One entry per CDR3 protein results from TCRdb running MiXCR on the 5' RACE reads. The sample carries about 720,000 distinct CDR3 sequences, approximately 18% recorded once. The same sample was also studied in work on T cells expressing NK-cell markers. Turning to that study: CD8+ T cells in more than five donors included dominant NKG2C+ clonotypes at about 1.0-7.0%. The study left the HCMV specificity of expanded NKG2C+ T cell clones unresolved.

This chain joins TRBV30 and TRBJ1-1; D remains ambiguous. Sequenced sample: PBMCs. This receptor was obtained from a woman between 18 and 29 years old in good health. CDR3 bases: TGTGCCTGGATCGGTCGTGTTAAGAACACTGAAGCTTTCTTT. Residues: CAWIGRVKNTEAFF.